This TCR beta chain was found in a study of identical twins. Study outcomes and limitations: The presence of invariant MAIT and iNKT cells could partly confound analyses of zero-insertion sequences.

The V gene's germline CDR1 is MNHEY and CDR2 SMNVEV (reference sequence). CDR3 length: 19 residues. The ends were cut back, 3 bases at V and 0 bases at J, with 22 bases in the middle. One entry per CDR3 protein, called by TCRdb with MiXCR from the 5' RACE reads. The sample has a few hundred thousand distinct CDR3 sequences, less than 20% seen once. As concerns this clonotype: Its antigen is currently unknown.

The sequence was obtained from a man aged 50 to 60 in good health. Sequenced material: naive T cells sorted from blood. V usage is TRBV27 and J usage is TRBJ2-3, with a weak D call TRBD2 (6 bases). In DNA, the CDR3 is TGTGCCAGCAGTTTGGACCCCACGGGGATGGGGACTAGCACAGATACGCAGTATTTT. Residues: CASSLDPTGMGTSTDTQYF.